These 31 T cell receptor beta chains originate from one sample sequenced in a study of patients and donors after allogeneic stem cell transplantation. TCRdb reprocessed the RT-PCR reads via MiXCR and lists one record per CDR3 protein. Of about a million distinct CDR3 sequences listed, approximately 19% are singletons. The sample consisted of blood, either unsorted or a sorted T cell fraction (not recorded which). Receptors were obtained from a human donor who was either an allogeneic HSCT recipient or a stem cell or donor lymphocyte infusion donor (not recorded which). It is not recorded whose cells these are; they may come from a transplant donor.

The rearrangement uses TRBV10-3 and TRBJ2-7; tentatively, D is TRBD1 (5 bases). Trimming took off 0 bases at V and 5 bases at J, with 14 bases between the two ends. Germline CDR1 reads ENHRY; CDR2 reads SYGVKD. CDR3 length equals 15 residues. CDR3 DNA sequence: TGTGCCATCAGTGAGTCGGGTCAGGGTCTCCACGAGCAGTACTTC. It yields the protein CAISESGQGLHEQYF.

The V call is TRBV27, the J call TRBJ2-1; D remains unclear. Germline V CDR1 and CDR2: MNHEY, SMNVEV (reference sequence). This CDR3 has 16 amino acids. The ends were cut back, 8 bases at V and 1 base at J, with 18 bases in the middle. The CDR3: CASRIGLEGSYNEQFF. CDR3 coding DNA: TGTGCCAGCCGAATCGGGCTAGAAGGGTCCTACAATGAGCAGTTCTTC.

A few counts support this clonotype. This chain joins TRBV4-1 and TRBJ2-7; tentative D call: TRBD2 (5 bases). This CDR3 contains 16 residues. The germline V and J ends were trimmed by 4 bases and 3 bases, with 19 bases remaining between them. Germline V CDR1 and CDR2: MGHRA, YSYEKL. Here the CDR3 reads CASSPVGGGGDYEQYF. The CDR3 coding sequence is TGCGCCAGCAGCCCCGTCGGAGGTGGTGGGGACTACGAGCAGTACTTC.

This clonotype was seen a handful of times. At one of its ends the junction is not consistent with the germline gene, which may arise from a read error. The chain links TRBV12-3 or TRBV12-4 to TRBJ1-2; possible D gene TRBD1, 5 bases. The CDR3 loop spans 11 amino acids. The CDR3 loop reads CASSLAGGYSF. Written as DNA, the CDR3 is TGTGCCAGCAGTTTAGCGGGGGGGTATTCGTTC.

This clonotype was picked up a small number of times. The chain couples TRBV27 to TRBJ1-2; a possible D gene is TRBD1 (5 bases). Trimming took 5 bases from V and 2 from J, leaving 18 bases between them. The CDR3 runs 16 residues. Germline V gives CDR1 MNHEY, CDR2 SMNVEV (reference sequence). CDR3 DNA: TGTGCCAGCAGTCCGACGGGTGGGGGGTTCAACTATGGCTACACCTTC. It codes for CASSPTGGGFNYGYTF.

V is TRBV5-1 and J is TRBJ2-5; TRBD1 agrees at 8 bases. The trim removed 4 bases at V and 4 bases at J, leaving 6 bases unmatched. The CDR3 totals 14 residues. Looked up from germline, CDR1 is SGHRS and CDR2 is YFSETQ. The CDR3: CASSGIGQGETQYF. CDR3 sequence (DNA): TGCGCCAGCAGCGGCATCGGACAGGGAGAGACCCAGTACTTC. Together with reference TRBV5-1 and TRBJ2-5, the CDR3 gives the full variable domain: KAGVTQTPRYLIKTRGQQVTLSCSPISGHRSVSWYQQTPGQGLQFLFEYFSETQRNKGNFPGRFSGRQFSNSRSEMNVSTLELGDSALYLCASSGIGQGETQYFGPGTRLLVL.

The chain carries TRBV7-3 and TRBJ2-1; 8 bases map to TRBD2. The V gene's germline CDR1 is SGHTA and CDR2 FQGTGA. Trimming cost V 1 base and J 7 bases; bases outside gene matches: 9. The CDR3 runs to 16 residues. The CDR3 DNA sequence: TGTGCCAGCAGCTTAAGGGGGGGACTAGAGTGGAATGAGCAGTTCTTC. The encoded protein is CASSLRGGLEWNEQFF. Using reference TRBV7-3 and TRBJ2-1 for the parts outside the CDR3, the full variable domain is GAGVSQTPSNKVTEKGKYVELRCDPISGHTALYWYRQSLGQGPEFLIYFQGTGAADDSGLPNDRFFAVRPEGSVSTLKIQRTERGDSAVYLCASSLRGGLEWNEQFFGPGTRLTVL.

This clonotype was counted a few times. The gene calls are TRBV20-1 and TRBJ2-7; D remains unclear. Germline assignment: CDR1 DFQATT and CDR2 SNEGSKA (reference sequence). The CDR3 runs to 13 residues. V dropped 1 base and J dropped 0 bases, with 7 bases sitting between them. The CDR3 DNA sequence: TGCAGTGCTAGAGTGACCCTCTCCTACGAGCAGTACTTC. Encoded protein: CSARVTLSYEQYF.

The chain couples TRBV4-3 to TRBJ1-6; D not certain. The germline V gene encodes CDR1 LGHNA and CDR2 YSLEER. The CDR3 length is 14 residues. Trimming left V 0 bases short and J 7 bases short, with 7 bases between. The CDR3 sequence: CASSQDGRNSPLHF. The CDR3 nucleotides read TGCGCCAGCAGCCAAGACGGACGGAATTCACCCCTCCACTTT.

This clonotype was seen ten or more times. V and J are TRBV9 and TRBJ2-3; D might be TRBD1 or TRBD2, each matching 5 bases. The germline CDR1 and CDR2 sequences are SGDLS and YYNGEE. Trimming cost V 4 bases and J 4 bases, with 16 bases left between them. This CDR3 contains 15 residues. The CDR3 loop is CASSTPGAGSDTQYF. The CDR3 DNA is TGTGCCAGCAGCACCCCCGGGGCCGGGTCAGATACGCAGTATTTT.

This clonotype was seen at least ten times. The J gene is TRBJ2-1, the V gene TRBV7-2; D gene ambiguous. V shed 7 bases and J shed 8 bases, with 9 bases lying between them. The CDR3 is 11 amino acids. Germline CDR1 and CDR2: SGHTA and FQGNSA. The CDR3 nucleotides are TGTGCCAGCACCGAGAGCTATGAGCAGTTCTTC. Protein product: CASTESYEQFF.

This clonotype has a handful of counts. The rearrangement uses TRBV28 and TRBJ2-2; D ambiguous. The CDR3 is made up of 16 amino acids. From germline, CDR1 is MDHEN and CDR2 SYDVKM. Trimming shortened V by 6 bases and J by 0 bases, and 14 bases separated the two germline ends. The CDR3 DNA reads TGTGCCAGCAGGCCCCATGGGCTGACGAACACCGGGGAGCTGTTTTTT. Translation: CASRPHGLTNTGELFF.

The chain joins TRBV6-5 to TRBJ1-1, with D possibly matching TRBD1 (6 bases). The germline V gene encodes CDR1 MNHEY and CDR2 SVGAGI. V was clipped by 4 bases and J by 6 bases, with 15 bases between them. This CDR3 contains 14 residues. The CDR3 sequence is CASSWADRNSEAFF. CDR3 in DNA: TGTGCCAGCAGTTGGGCGGACAGAAACTCTGAAGCTTTCTTT.

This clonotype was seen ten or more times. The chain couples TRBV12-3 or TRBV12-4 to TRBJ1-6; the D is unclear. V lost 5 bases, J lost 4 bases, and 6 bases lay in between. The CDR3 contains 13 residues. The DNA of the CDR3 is TGTGCCAGCAGTCCCGGGTATAATTCACCCCTCCACTTT. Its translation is CASSPGYNSPLHF.

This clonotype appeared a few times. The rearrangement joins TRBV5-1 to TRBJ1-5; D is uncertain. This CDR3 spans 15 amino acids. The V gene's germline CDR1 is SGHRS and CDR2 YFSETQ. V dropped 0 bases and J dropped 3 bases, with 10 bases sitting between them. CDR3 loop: CASSLGGIANQPQHF. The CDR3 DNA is TGCGCCAGCAGCTTGGGCGGGATTGCCAATCAGCCCCAGCATTTT.

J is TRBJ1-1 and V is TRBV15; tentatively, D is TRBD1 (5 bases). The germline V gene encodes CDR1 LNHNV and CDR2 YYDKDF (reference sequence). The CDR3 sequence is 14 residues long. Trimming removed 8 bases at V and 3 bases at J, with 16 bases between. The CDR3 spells CATSDGQRYTEAFF. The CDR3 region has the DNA TGTGCCACCTCGGACGGACAAAGGTACACTGAAGCTTTCTTT.

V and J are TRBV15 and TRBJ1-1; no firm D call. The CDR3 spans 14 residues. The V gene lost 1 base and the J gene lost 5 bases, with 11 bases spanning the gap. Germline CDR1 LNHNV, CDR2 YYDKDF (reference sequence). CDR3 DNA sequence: TGTGCCACCAGCAGAGCGGTGGGGAGAACTGAAGCTTTCTTT. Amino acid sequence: CATSRAVGRTEAFF.

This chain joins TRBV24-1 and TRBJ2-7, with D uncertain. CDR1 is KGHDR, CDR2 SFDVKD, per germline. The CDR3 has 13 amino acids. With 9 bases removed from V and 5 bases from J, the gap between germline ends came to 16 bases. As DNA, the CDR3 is TGTGCCACCCAGGACGGCTCGGACGACGAGCAGTACTTC. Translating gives CATQDGSDDEQYF.

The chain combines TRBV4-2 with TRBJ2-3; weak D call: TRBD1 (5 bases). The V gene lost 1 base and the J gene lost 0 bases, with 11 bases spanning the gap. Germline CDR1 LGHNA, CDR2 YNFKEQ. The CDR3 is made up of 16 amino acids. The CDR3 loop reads CASSQGDGASTDTQYF. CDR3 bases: TGTGCCAGCAGCCAAGGGGATGGGGCAAGCACAGATACGCAGTATTTT.

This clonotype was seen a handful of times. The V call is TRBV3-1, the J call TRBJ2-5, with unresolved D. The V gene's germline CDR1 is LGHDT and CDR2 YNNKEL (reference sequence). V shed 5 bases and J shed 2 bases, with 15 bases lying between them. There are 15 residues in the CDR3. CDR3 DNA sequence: TGTGCCAGCAGCGTCCGACTGCTGCGGCAAGAGACCCAGTACTTC. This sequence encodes CASSVRLLRQETQYF.

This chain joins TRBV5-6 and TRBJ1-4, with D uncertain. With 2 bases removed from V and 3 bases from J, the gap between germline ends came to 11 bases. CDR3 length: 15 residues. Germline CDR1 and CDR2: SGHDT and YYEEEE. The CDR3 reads CASSFIVVSNEKLFF. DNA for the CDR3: TGTGCCAGCAGCTTTATAGTAGTCTCTAATGAAAAACTGTTTTTT.

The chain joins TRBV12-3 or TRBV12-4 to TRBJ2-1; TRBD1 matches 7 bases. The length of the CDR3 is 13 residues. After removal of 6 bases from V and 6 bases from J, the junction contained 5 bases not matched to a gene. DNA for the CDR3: TGTGCCAGCAGCCTGACAGGGTTCAATGAGCAGTTCTTC. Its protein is CASSLTGFNEQFF.

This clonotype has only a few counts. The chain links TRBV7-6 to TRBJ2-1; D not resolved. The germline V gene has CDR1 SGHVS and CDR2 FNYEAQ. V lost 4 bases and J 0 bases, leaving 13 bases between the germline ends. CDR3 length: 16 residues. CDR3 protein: CASSSDRISSYNEQFF. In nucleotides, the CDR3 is TGTGCCAGCAGCTCAGACCGGATAAGCTCCTACAATGAGCAGTTCTTC.

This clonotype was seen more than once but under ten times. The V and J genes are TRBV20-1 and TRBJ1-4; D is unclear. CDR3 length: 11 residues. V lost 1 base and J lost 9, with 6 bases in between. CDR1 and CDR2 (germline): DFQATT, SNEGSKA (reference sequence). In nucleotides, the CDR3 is TGCAGTGCTAGAGCTGAGAAAAAACTGTTTTTT. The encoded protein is CSARAEKKLFF.

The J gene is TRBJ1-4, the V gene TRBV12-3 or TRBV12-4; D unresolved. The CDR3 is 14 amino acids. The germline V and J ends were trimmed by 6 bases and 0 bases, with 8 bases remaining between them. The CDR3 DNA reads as TGTGCCAGCAGCACTAGCCCAACTAATGAAAAACTGTTTTTT. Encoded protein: CASSTSPTNEKLFF.

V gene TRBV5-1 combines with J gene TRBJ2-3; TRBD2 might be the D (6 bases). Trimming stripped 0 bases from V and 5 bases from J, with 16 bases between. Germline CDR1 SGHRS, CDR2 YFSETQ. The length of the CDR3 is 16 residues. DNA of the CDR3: TGCGCCAGCAGCTTGGTTACTAGCCGAGGAGGAGATACGCAGTATTTT. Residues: CASSLVTSRGGDTQYF.

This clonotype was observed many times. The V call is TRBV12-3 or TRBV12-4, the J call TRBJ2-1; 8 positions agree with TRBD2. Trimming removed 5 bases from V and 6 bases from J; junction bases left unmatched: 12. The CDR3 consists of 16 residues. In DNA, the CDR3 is TGTGCCAGCAGTAGTACAGCTAGCGGGCGACCCAATGAGCAGTTCTTC. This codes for CASSSTASGRPNEQFF.

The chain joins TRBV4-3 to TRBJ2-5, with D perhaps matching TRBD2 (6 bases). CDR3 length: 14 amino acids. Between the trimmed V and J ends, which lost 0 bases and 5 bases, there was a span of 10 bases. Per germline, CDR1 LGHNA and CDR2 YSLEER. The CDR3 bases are TGCGCCAGCAGCCAAGAGCGGGGTTGGGAGACCCAGTACTTC. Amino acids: CASSQERGWETQYF.

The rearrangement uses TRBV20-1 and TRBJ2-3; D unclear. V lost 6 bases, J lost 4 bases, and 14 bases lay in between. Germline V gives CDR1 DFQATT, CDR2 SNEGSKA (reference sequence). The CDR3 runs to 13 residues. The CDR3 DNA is TGCAGTGCCCCGACTCCTGGCGCAGATACGCAGTATTTT. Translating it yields CSAPTPGADTQYF.

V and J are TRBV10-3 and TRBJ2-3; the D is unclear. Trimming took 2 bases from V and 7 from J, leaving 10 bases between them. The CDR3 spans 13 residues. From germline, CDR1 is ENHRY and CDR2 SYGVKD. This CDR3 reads CAISEAVRNTQYF. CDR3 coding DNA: TGTGCCATCAGTGAGGCGGTGCGGAATACGCAGTATTTT.

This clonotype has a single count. CDR3 in amino acids: CASRRSTSGLSYEQYF. CDR3 bases: TGTGCCAGCAGACGATCGACTAGCGGACTCTCCTACGAGCAGTACTTC. The rearrangement joins TRBV6-1 to TRBJ2-7, with 9 bases lining up with TRBD2. Germline trimming cut 6 bases from V and 0 bases from J; bases unmatched to any gene: 9. The CDR3 totals 16 residues. CDR1 is MNHNS, CDR2 SASEGT, per germline.